This TCR beta chain was recorded in a study of blood T cell repertoires in COVID-19. Original analysis: For nucleated cells, counts were estimated from reference gene primer amplification. The method was immunoSEQ multiplex PCR; TCRdb's version includes in-frame clones alone and lacks a portion of them. That table is the source of V, J and clone size, and D and trimming were worked out from the DNA. The profile shows 200,000 or so clones, 80% to 90% of them singletons. Germline loops: CDR1 SGHRS, CDR2 YFSETQ. CDR3 length equals 15 residues. Deletions cut 2 bases from V and 3 bases from J, with 14 bases between.

The rearrangement uses TRBV5-1 and TRBJ1-1; TRBD1 is a possible D gene (6 bases). The sample taken for sequencing was PBMCs or T cells enriched from blood (not recorded which). This sequence was found in a woman aged 25 to 39 who had been exposed to COVID-19. The CDR3 is CASSFLTGLDTEAFF. In nucleotides, the CDR3 is TGCGCCAGCAGCTTCCTGACAGGTCTGGACACTGAAGCTTTCTTT. The whole variable domain, remainder taken from reference TRBV5-1 and TRBJ1-1, is KAGVTQTPRYLIKTRGQQVTLSCSPISGHRSVSWYQQTPGQGLQFLFEYFSETQRNKGNFPGRFSGRQFSNSRSEMNVSTLELGDSALYLCASSFLTGLDTEAFFGQGTRLTVV.